This entry features one TCR beta chain sequence. This receptor's antigen is unknown. No base quality values were provided; no much bigger clone lies one nucleotide off. The data belong to a study of cytomegalovirus exposure and HLA in healthy donors (dated by TCRdb to about 2017). The study in broad terms: A later analysis indicated that the 90 to 150 validation repertoires were generated on the platform also employed for the 600 to 750 repertoires of the first cohort. The aim of the study was to test whether cataloging public T cell receptors could identify signatures of past pathogen exposure. In addition to the first cohort of approximately 670 subjects, a separate validation cohort of approximately 120 different subjects was used. To predict cytomegalovirus infection status, the study combined high-throughput TCR immunosequencing, statistical association of individual TCRs with disease status, and machine learning. General findings and caveats noted by the study authors: In both the original and validation cohorts, the classifier was reported to diagnose cytomegalovirus status with high specificity and sensitivity. While some public TCRs were present in many individuals, most TCR sequences turned up only very rarely across donors. The validation cohort had no HLA typing available for a later analysis, so co-occurrence within that cohort was assessed over all 130 or so repertoires. According to the authors, the approach could potentially be generalized to other disease states and immunological phenotypes. A total of roughly 160 TCR beta chains were listed by the study as associated with cytomegalovirus. A later analysis found that TCRs clustered in the first cohort also tended to co-occur in the approximately 120 validation repertoires, with 90% to 95% of cluster scores above 0. In vitro tests confirmed that a few of the cytomegalovirus-associated TCR beta chains recognize cytomegalovirus antigens.

From V the trimming removes 4 bases and from J it removes 8 bases, while the gene matches leave 4 bases of the junction unaccounted for. The germline V gene (reference sequence) gives CDR1 as SGHNT and CDR2 as YYREEE. The CDR3 contains 12 residues, cysteine and phenylalanine counted. Here the CDR3 DNA is all that survives: 36 bases in frame from base 1. The donors belonged to the validation cohort of over a hundred subjects, which was separate from the approximately 700-subject first cohort. The library was built by means of the immunoSEQ multiplex PCR assay. The study's processing was this. A statistical classification framework was built to diagnose cytomegalovirus status from the catalog of TCR beta chain sequences. The immuneACCESS repertoire file appears here via TCRdb, limited to in-frame rearrangements. These files lack a portion of the clones; in checked studies, under half of the deficit traces to unresolved V genes, and the cause of the others is not known. The DNA gave D and trimming, while V, J and clone size come from that table. In this sample the table shows about 130,000 clones, about nine tenths of which occur a single time. About 6.4% of the sample lies in the top ten.

The receptor's source is a woman aged 25 to 39 in good health and CMV-seropositive. The sequence links TRBV5-4 to TRBJ2-3; 7 bases in the middle match TRBD1. Sequencing used PBMCs. The CDR3 here reads CASSRQGVTQYF. The DNA sequence is as follows: TGTGCCAGCAGCCGCCAGGGGGTTACGCAGTATTTT.